The 13 T cell receptor beta chains given below trace back to one sample, sequenced in a study of shared T cell receptors in the human thymus. Sequenced by immunoSEQ multiplex PCR; TCRdb stores in-frame clones only, minus some. The sample carries hundreds of thousands of clones, approximately 78% recorded once. These sequences were also reported in another study, on human thymus T cells.

Sequenced sample: thymocytes. The receptors stem from a boy in the first two years of life with a congenital heart defect.

This chain links TRBV7-6 with TRBJ2-7; possibly TRBD2 for D (6 bases). Germline assignment: CDR1 SGHVS and CDR2 FNYEAQ. The CDR3 loop spans 16 amino acids. Trimming shortened V by 3 bases and J by 1 base, and 16 bases separated the two germline ends. The CDR3 DNA reads as TGTGCCAGCAGCTTGGGTCCCGGGACTCCGTCCTACGAGCAGTACTTC. It is translated as CASSLGPGTPSYEQYF.

The CDR3 loop is CASSRTGLNTEAFF. CDR3 DNA sequence: TGCGCCAGCAGTAGGACAGGTTTGAACACTGAAGCTTTCTTT. The chain recombines TRBV4-3 with TRBJ1-1; 7 nucleotides agree with TRBD1. The CDR3 loop spans 14 amino acids. The V gene's germline CDR1 is LGHNA and CDR2 YSLEER. With V trimmed by 6 bases and J by 0 bases, 4 bases remained unmatched.

The V and J genes are TRBV4-3 and TRBJ2-7; TRBD2 matches at 7 bases. The germline gives CDR1 LGHNA, CDR2 YSLEER. The CDR3 spans 15 residues. V lost 1 base and J lost 1; bases outside the gene matches: 4. The CDR3 reads CASSQGSGRSYEQYF. The CDR3 nucleotides read TGCGCCAGCAGCCAAGGTAGCGGGCGTTCCTACGAGCAGTACTTC.

The CDR3 nucleotides read TGTGCCAGCAGCGTACTAGCGGATGAGCAGTTCTTC. Translated: CASSVLADEQFF. The V gene is TRBV5-4, the J gene TRBJ2-1, with 8 positions matching TRBD2. With 4 bases clipped from V and 8 bases from J, the junction kept 2 bases outside the gene matches. The CDR3 totals 12 residues. Germline-derived CDR1 and CDR2 are SGHNT and YYREEE (reference sequence).

V usage is TRBV15 and J usage is TRBJ1-1; weak D call: TRBD1 (6 bases). The V gene lost 5 bases and the J gene lost 5 bases, with 18 bases spanning the gap. The germline V gene has CDR1 LNHNV and CDR2 YYDKDF (reference sequence). The CDR3 consists of 15 residues. The CDR3 nucleotides are TGTGCCACCAGCCGCTACAGGGTGTGGGGGACTGAAGCTTTCTTT. The encoded protein is CATSRYRVWGTEAFF.

This chain links TRBV18 with TRBJ2-7; the D is unclear. The germline CDR1 and CDR2 sequences are KGHSH and LQKENI. The CDR3 extends over 15 amino acids. V lost 3 bases and J 1 base, leaving 13 bases between the germline ends. CDR3 DNA: TGTGCCAGCTCACCTGAAACAGTAGAGTCCTACGAGCAGTACTTC. Protein product: CASSPETVESYEQYF. Complete variable domain (other parts from reference TRBV18 and TRBJ2-7): NAGVMQNPRHLVRRRGQEARLRCSPMKGHSHVYWYRQLPEEGLKFMVYLQKENIIDESGMPKERFSAEFPKEGPSILRIQQVVRGDSAAYFCASSPETVESYEQYFGPGTRLTVT.

The chain employs TRBV2 and TRBJ1-5; D gene unclear. This CDR3 comprises 14 residues. Germline CDR1 reads SNHLY; CDR2 reads FYNNEI. V lost 2 bases and J lost 7, with 12 bases in between. The CDR3 loop is CASSELEGWQPQHF. The CDR3, as DNA: TGTGCCAGCAGTGAACTAGAGGGTTGGCAGCCCCAGCATTTT.

This chain links TRBV7-4 with TRBJ2-2; 9 bases are shared with TRBD2. V dropped 5 bases and J dropped 7; count of bases not matched to a gene: 8. Germline V gene data show CDR1 as SGHVT and CDR2 as SQSDAQ. CDR3 length: 15 residues. CDR3 sequence reads: CASSTGTSRSGELFF. The CDR3, as DNA: TGTGCCAGCAGCACCGGGACTAGCCGGAGCGGGGAGCTGTTTTTT.

This sequence joins TRBV5-1 and TRBJ2-5; tentatively, D is TRBD2 (5 bases). The DNA end is a closer match to TRBJ2-7, so the J assignment may be wrong. Germline V gene data show CDR1 as SGHRS and CDR2 as YFSETQ. The length of the CDR3 is 17 residues. The chain's CDR3 is CASSLGPGGRTIDEQYF. The CDR3 DNA reads as TGCGCCAGCAGCTTGGGACCCGGAGGCCGGACGATCGACGAGCAGTACTTC.

The CDR3 sequence is CSVPVRTGVTGELFF. The DNA for the CDR3 is TGCAGCGTTCCGGTTCGGACAGGGGTCACCGGGGAGCTGTTTTTT. The V and J genes are TRBV29-1 and TRBJ2-2; 9 bases are shared with TRBD1. CDR1 is SQVTM, CDR2 ANQGSEA, per germline. CDR3 length equals 15 residues. J was trimmed by 4 bases and V by 5 bases; bases with no gene match: 8.

The gene calls are TRBV4-2 and TRBJ2-7; D gene uncertain. The CDR3 has 14 residues. CDR1 and CDR2 from the germline V gene are LGHNA and YNFKEQ. The ends were cut back, 0 bases at V and 0 bases at J, with 6 bases in the middle. CDR3 DNA sequence: TGTGCCAGCAGCCAAGATTACTACTCCTACGAGCAGTACTTC. Residues: CASSQDYYSYEQYF.

The sample holds a few counts of this clone. V usage is TRBV10-2 and J usage is TRBJ2-7, with TRBD2 as a possible D gene (5 bases). The germline V gene has CDR1 WSHSY and CDR2 SAAADI. The CDR3 is 12 amino acids. Trimming took 5 bases from V and 2 from J, leaving 7 bases between them. CDR3 sequence: CASSSGTYEQYF. The CDR3 region has the DNA TGCGCCAGCAGTAGCGGAACCTACGAGCAGTACTTC.

The rearrangement joins TRBV6-1 to TRBJ1-1; D is perhaps TRBD1 (6 bases). The length of the CDR3 is 12 residues. Trimming took off 1 base at V and 8 bases at J, with 8 bases between the two ends. The V gene's germline CDR1 is MNHNS and CDR2 SASEGT. CDR3 coding DNA: TGTGCCAGCAGTGAAGAGGGGACAGAAGCTTTCTTT. As protein: CASSEEGTEAFF.